This T cell receptor beta chain emerged from a study of control samples from healthy donors and cancer patients (dated by TCRdb to 2019 to 2021). Between the V and J ends, shortened by 8 bases and 10 bases respectively, the junction contains 19 bases. The germline V gene yields SGHTA for CDR1 and FQGNSA for CDR2. The CDR3 measures 13 amino acids from cysteine to phenylalanine. The kept DNA is CDR3 alone, 39 bases in frame from the first base. The library was produced with the immunoSEQ multiplex PCR assay. As stored in TCRdb, this immuneACCESS dataset retains in-frame rearrangements with V and J assigned. A fraction of the clones does not appear; measured against another copy, unresolved V genes explain less than half of the discrepancy, and the remainder lacks a known reason. The sample table records more than 50,000 clones; just over 90% of these occur just once. The top ten hold around 1.2% of the sample.

Regarding this clone: The antigen this receptor binds is unknown. No quality values exist for individual bases; no much larger clone is one base distant.

The material sequenced was PBMCs. The sequence joins TRBV7-2 to TRBJ2-3; the D gene is possibly TRBD1 or TRBD2, each agreeing over 6 bases. The clonotype comes from a woman aged 45-60 years with colorectal cancer. DNA sequence: TGTGCCAGCGGAGAGTGGGGGGCCACCGCGCAGTATTTT. It specifies CASGEWGATAQYF.